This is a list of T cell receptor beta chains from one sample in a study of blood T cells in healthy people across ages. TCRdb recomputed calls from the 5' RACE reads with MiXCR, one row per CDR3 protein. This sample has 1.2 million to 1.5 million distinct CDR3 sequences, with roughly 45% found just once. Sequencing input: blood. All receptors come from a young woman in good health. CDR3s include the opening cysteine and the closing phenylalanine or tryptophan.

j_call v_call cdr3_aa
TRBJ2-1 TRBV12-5 CASGLEGPGPAEQFF
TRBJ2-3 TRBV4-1 CASSQVGSGASTDTQYF
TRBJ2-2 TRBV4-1 CASGGEGTRVSRGELFF
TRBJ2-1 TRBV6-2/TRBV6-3 CASSYAKGRDNEQFF
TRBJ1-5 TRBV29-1 CSVVGLGADQPQHF
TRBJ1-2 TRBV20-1 CSAPVRQDHYGYTF
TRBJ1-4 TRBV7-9 CASSLNGGAGTNEKLFF
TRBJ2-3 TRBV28 CASTGGHTDTQYF
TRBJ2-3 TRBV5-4 CASSLDGTSDGTDTQYF
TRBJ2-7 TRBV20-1 CSATGQGSRGSYEQYF
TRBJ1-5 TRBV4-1 CASSPRGETGSNQPQHF
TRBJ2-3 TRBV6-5 CASSYSLPSGEGGTDTQYF
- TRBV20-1 CSARGPSTGMHEQYF
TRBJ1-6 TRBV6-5 CASRRQRNSYNSPLHF
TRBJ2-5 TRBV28 CASRTRDTLGKGAQYF
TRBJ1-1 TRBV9 CASSSSANTEAFF
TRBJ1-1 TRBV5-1 CASSLGRPNTEAFF
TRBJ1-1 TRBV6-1 CASSEMMNTEAFF
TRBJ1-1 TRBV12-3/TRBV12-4 CASRYLTGGKTEAFF
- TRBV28 CASTWGQTQYF
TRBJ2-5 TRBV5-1 CVSSLGGVQETQYF
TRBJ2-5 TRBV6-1 CASSEASTSGRQETQYF
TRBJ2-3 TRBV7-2 CASSLRRASTDTQYF
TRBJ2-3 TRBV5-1 CASSLVSGAGDTQYF
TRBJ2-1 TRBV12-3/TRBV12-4 CASRPTGTVLPQGGNEQFF
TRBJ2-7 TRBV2 CASSEAGTDYEQYF
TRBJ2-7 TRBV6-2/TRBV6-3 CASRNPGQASSYEQYF
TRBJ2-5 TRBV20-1 CSARSQYKQYF
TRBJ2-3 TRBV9 CASSVNVADTQYF
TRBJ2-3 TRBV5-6 CASSNLGGGTDMQYF
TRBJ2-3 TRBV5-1 CASSSLISTDTQYF
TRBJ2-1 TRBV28 CASSLRVWQSPYNEQFF
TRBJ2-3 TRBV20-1 CSARSGASTDTQYF
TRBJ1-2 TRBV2 CASSINRGGNNYGYTF
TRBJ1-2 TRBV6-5 CASRASGNYGYTF
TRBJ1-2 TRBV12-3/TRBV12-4 CASSPGPLTGGYTF
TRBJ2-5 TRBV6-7 CASSYSSLAGETQYF
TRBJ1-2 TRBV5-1 CASRDRVGFTF
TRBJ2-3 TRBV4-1 CASSQDFGGVLIDTQYF
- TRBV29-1 CSVVKPGAKNIQYF
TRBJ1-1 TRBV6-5 CASSQYVTLNTEAFF
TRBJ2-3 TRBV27 CASSSGVTSTDTQYF
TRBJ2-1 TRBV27 CASTGASGRAGGEQFF
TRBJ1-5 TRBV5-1 CASSLAPREQPQHF
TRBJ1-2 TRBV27 CASSMLTGVNYGYTF
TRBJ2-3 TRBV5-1 CASSPYGQLSTDTQYF
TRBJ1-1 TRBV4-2 CASSQVAGTVNTEAFF
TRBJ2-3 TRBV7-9 CASSPEGQPFTDTQYF